Listed here are 32 T cell receptor beta chains from one sample, sequenced in a study of blood T cell repertoires in COVID-19. Clones were read by immunoSEQ multiplex PCR, and TCRdb kept only the in-frame ones, dropping some. In the table there are roughly 180,000 clones, 60% to 85% of which are singletons. What was sequenced was peripheral blood. The source of these receptors is a man aged 60 to 69 with active or convalescent COVID-19.

J is TRBJ2-1 and V is TRBV5-6; D call uncertain. The CDR3 has 14 amino acids. Trimming left V 4 bases short and J 6 bases short, with 14 bases between. Per the germline V gene, CDR1 is SGHDT and CDR2 is YYEEEE. CDR3 bases: TGTGCCAGCAGCCCTTGGCAGACTCCCAATGAGCAGTTCTTC. It yields the protein CASSPWQTPNEQFF.

This chain uses TRBV15 with TRBJ2-1; D not resolved. Germline CDR1 reads LNHNV; CDR2 reads YYDKDF (reference sequence). Trimming took off 4 bases at V and 5 bases at J, with 12 bases between the two ends. CDR3 length: 14 amino acids. CDR3 region: CATSKDARNNEQFF. CDR3 DNA: TGTGCCACCAGCAAAGACGCTAGAAACAATGAGCAGTTCTTC. The full variable domain, with the rest looked up from reference TRBV15 and TRBJ2-1, is DAMVIQNPRYQVTQFGKPVTLSCSQTLNHNVMYWYQQKSSQAPKLLFHYYDKDFNNEADTPDNFQSRRPNTSFCFLDIRSPGLGDTAMYLCATSKDARNNEQFFGPGTRLTVL.

This rearrangement joins TRBV24-1 to TRBJ2-1, with TRBD2 identical over 7 bases. CDR1 is KGHDR, CDR2 SFDVKD, per germline. V trimming: 3 bases; J trimming: 8 bases; junction bases outside the gene matches: 3. There are 13 residues in the CDR3. CDR3 DNA: TGTGCCACCAGTGATGTTCGGGGGGATGAGCAGTTCTTC. It yields the protein CATSDVRGDEQFF.

The chain employs TRBV5-4 and TRBJ1-3; maybe TRBD1 (6 bases). V lost 4 bases and J lost 0, with 14 bases in between. This CDR3 comprises 16 residues. The germline V gene encodes CDR1 SGHNT and CDR2 YYREEE (reference sequence). The CDR3 loop is CASSRDLGASGNTIYF. Here the CDR3 DNA reads TGTGCCAGCAGCCGGGACCTGGGGGCCTCTGGAAACACCATATATTTT.

As concerns this clone: At one end, the junction sequence differs from germline, possibly due to a read error. This sample includes further DNA sequences coding for the same CDR3. The chain has TRBV6-6 and TRBJ1-6, with TRBD1 matching over 10 bases. The length of the CDR3 is 16 residues. Germline-derived CDR1 and CDR2 are MNHNY and SVGAGI (reference sequence). CDR3 sequence: CASSYFFGTGDSPLHF. The CDR3, as DNA: TGTGCCAGCAGTTACTTTTTTGGGACAGGGGATTCACCCCTCCATTTT.

The chain has TRBV6-5 and TRBJ2-4, with D possibly matching TRBD1 (6 bases). V shed 0 bases and J shed 8 bases, with 11 bases lying between them. Per the germline V gene, CDR1 is MNHEY and CDR2 is SVGAGI. This CDR3 has 14 amino acids. The CDR3 DNA reads TGTGCCAGCAGTTACTCCCGCGGACAGCACATTCAGTACTTC. This codes for CASSYSRGQHIQYF.

CDR3 sequence: CASSIPPASGSTLYNEQFF. The CDR3 DNA reads TGTGCCAGTAGTATACCCCCGGCTAGCGGGAGCACCCTATACAATGAGCAGTTCTTC. The chain couples TRBV19 to TRBJ2-1; 10 nucleotides line up with TRBD2. The ends lost 2 bases at V and 4 bases at J; junction bases unmatched: 14. Per germline, CDR1 LNHDA and CDR2 SQIVND (reference sequence). CDR3 length: 19 amino acids.

This chain connects TRBV9 to TRBJ1-4, with 8 bases aligning to TRBD1. V lost 4 bases, J lost 7 bases, and 9 bases stayed unmatched. Per germline, CDR1 SGDLS and CDR2 YYNGEE. The CDR3 is 15 residues long. CDR3 amino acids: CASSPRQGLVEKLFF. CDR3 DNA: TGTGCCAGCAGCCCCAGACAGGGGCTGGTTGAAAAACTGTTTTTT.

This sequence joins TRBV10-3 and TRBJ1-1, with 8 bases aligning to TRBD1. The CDR3 runs 14 residues. Germline-derived CDR1 and CDR2 are ENHRY and SYGVKD. The ends lost 6 bases at V and 1 base at J; junction bases unmatched: 4. In nucleotides, the CDR3 is TGTGCCATCAGGGACAGGGACGGGAACACTGAAGCTTTCTTT. It translates to CAIRDRDGNTEAFF.

The chain carries TRBV15 and TRBJ1-4, with D possibly TRBD1 on 5 matching bases. The germline V gene encodes CDR1 LNHNV and CDR2 YYDKDF (reference sequence). CDR3 length equals 15 residues. V was clipped by 0 bases and J by 4 bases, with 9 bases between them. CDR3 in DNA: TGTGCCACCAGCAGAGAAGGGGCCGGTAATGAAAAACTGTTTTTT. It translates to CATSREGAGNEKLFF.

The rearrangement links TRBV5-4 to TRBJ2-7, with TRBD2 matching over 7 bases. Trimming at V came to 4 bases and at J to 3 bases, leaving 7 bases not matched to a gene. Germline V gene sequence: CDR1 SGHNT, CDR2 YYREEE (reference sequence). The CDR3 loop spans 14 amino acids. In nucleotides, the CDR3 is TGTGCCAGCAGCCCTAGAGCGGGACGCTACGAGCAGTACTTC. Translating gives CASSPRAGRYEQYF.

V is TRBV7-2 and J is TRBJ2-7; possibly TRBD2 for D (5 bases). The ends were cut back, 3 bases at V and 3 bases at J, with 24 bases in the middle. The germline gives CDR1 SGHTA, CDR2 FQGNSA. The CDR3 runs to 18 residues. The CDR3 loop reads CASSFRPSRIAGYYEQYF. In DNA form, the CDR3 reads TGTGCCAGCAGCTTCCGACCATCCCGAATCGCGGGTTACTACGAGCAGTACTTC.

This clone turned up a few times. The chain combines TRBV25-1 with TRBJ1-5, with a possible D match to TRBD1 (6 bases). Germline CDR1 and CDR2: MGHDK and SYGVNS. The CDR3 runs to 14 residues. V was shortened by 4 bases and J by 7 bases, with 14 bases between the two germline ends. The CDR3: CASSVQGWGQPQHF. Here the CDR3 DNA reads TGTGCCAGCAGTGTACAGGGCTGGGGACAGCCCCAGCATTTT.

This clone appeared a few times. At one end the junction does not follow the germline gene, possibly because of a read error. This chain connects TRBV29-1 to TRBJ1-2, with unresolved D. CDR3 length: 11 residues. CDR1 is SQVTM, CDR2 ANQGSEA, per germline. CDR3 DNA: TGCAGCGTTGAAGATGGGAGGGCCCCCGGCTTC. Amino acid sequence: CSVEDGRAPGF.

The V and J genes are TRBV7-8 and TRBJ2-5; D is perhaps TRBD2 (6 bases). CDR1 and CDR2 (germline): SGHVS, FQNEAQ. V dropped 5 bases and J dropped 7 bases, with 20 bases sitting between them. CDR3 length: 15 amino acids. The CDR3 nucleotides read TGTGCCAGCAGCACCGATCCACTAGCAAAGGCGACCCAGTACTTC. Its translation is CASSTDPLAKATQYF. Using reference TRBV7-8 and TRBJ2-5 for the parts outside the CDR3, the full variable domain is GAGVSQSPRYKVAKRGQDVALRCDPISGHVSLFWYQQALGQGPEFLTYFQNEAQLDKSGLPSDRFFAERPEGSVSTLKIQRTQQEDSAVYLCASSTDPLAKATQYFGPGTRLLVL.

The V call is TRBV5-4, the J call TRBJ1-2; D ambiguous. V lost 4 bases and J 5 bases, leaving 9 bases between the germline ends. CDR1 and CDR2 from the germline V gene are SGHNT and YYREEE (reference sequence). This CDR3 has 12 residues. CDR3 protein: CASSLGEYGYTF. CDR3 DNA: TGTGCCAGCAGCCTAGGAGAGTATGGCTACACCTTC.

V is TRBV28 and J is TRBJ2-7, with 9 bases fitting TRBD2. From germline, CDR1 is MDHEN and CDR2 SYDVKM. The V and J ends lost 7 bases and 1 base, in that order; junction bases with no gene match: 5. The CDR3 runs 14 residues. The CDR3 DNA is TGTGCCAGCAACCCTAGCGGGATTTCCTACGAGCAGTACTTC. This translates into CASNPSGISYEQYF.

This clone turned up a few times. The chain uses TRBV6-5 and TRBJ2-5; 7 bases align to TRBD1. In germline, CDR1 is MNHEY, CDR2 SVGAGI. The CDR3 has 14 residues. V lost 4 bases to trimming and J lost 5 bases; unmatched junction nucleotides: 7. CDR3 in amino acids: CASSSSTGLETQYF. The CDR3 DNA follows: TGTGCCAGCAGTTCCTCGACAGGGCTGGAGACCCAGTACTTC.

The chain joins TRBV5-6 to TRBJ1-1, with 12 bases fitting TRBD1. Germline assignment: CDR1 SGHDT and CDR2 YYEEEE. V was clipped by 5 bases and J by 6 bases; unmatched bases: 2. The CDR3 runs to 13 residues. This CDR3 is CASRRDRGPEAFF. The CDR3, as DNA: TGTGCCAGCAGGCGGGACAGGGGGCCTGAAGCTTTCTTT. Together with reference TRBV5-6 and TRBJ1-1, the CDR3 gives the full variable domain: DAGVTQSPTHLIKTRGQQVTLRCSPKSGHDTVSWYQQALGQGPQFIFQYYEEEERQRGNFPDRFSGHQFPNYSSELNVNALLLGDSALYLCASRRDRGPEAFFGQGTRLTVV.

The CDR3 loop reads CASSSTGQGVEKLFF. DNA of the CDR3: TGCGCCAGCAGCTCAACGGGACAGGGGGTTGAAAAACTGTTTTTT. The rearrangement uses TRBV5-1 and TRBJ1-4; 11 bases fit TRBD1. V lost 3 bases to trimming and J lost 7 bases; unmatched junction nucleotides: 5. The V gene's germline CDR1 is SGHRS and CDR2 YFSETQ. The CDR3 length is 15 residues.

This sequence joins TRBV12-3 or TRBV12-4 and TRBJ2-3; D is unresolved. Trimming took off 2 bases at V and 3 bases at J, with 3 bases between the two ends. The CDR3 has 12 residues. The CDR3, as DNA: TGTGCCAGCAGTTTACAGACAGATACGCAGTATTTT. It translates to CASSLQTDTQYF.

J is TRBJ2-2 and V is TRBV14; a weak D match, TRBD1 (5 bases). V lost 0 bases to trimming and J lost 3 bases, with 11 bases between them. Germline-derived CDR1 and CDR2 are SGHDN and FVKESK. The CDR3 has 16 residues. The CDR3 sequence: CASSQEVRADTGELFF. The CDR3 bases are TGTGCCAGCAGCCAAGAGGTCAGGGCGGACACCGGGGAGCTGTTTTTT.

V and J are TRBV7-3 and TRBJ1-3; 8 positions match TRBD1. The CDR3 length is 14 residues. The germline V gene has CDR1 SGHTA and CDR2 FQGTGA. V was clipped by 5 bases and J by 2 bases; unmatched bases: 2. The CDR3 sequence: CASSPDRAGNTIYF. CDR3 DNA sequence: TGTGCCAGCAGCCCGGACAGGGCTGGAAACACCATATATTTT.

The rearrangement uses TRBV19 and TRBJ1-4; D is unclear. The CDR3 has 15 residues. Germline V gene sequence: CDR1 LNHDA, CDR2 SQIVND (reference sequence). Between the trimmed V and J ends, which lost 3 bases and 5 bases, there was a span of 13 bases. The DNA for the CDR3 is TGTGCCAGTAGTATCAACCAGGCCGAGAATGAAAAACTGTTTTTT. Protein: CASSINQAENEKLFF.

CDR3 protein: CSARQAYGYTF. The CDR3 DNA sequence: TGCAGTGCTAGACAGGCCTATGGCTACACCTTC. The chain joins TRBV20-1 to TRBJ1-2; no clear D. The V gene lost 2 bases and the J gene lost 4 bases, with 5 bases spanning the gap. The germline gives CDR1 DFQATT, CDR2 SNEGSKA (reference sequence). The CDR3 length is 11 residues.

The V and J genes are TRBV14 and TRBJ2-5; D might be TRBD1 (5 bases). The V and J ends lost 4 bases and 1 base respectively, with 13 bases between them. The CDR3 extends over 15 amino acids. The V gene's germline CDR1 is SGHDN and CDR2 FVKESK. CDR3 sequence reads: CASSLLQVPQETQYF. DNA of the CDR3: TGTGCCAGCAGCCTCCTACAGGTTCCCCAAGAGACCCAGTACTTC.

The V gene is TRBV24-1, the J gene TRBJ1-2; the D is unclear. The CDR3 length is 12 residues. Trimming removed 3 bases from V and 4 bases from J, with 5 bases in between. Germline CDR1 reads KGHDR; CDR2 reads SFDVKD. As DNA, the CDR3 is TGTGCCACCAGTGATCCCGGCTATGGCTACACCTTC. Residues: CATSDPGYGYTF.

The chain links TRBV27 to TRBJ1-3; 9 nucleotides line up with TRBD1. Germline CDR1 MNHEY, CDR2 SMNVEV (reference sequence). CDR3 length equals 18 residues. V dropped 6 bases and J dropped 0; count of bases not matched to a gene: 12. CDR3 DNA sequence: TGTGCCAGCAGAAGGACAGGGGTCGGGTTTACCTCTGGAAACACCATATATTTT. This codes for CASRRTGVGFTSGNTIYF.

This chain links TRBV6-1 with TRBJ1-5; 9 bases match TRBD1. With V trimmed by 2 bases and J by 11 bases, 7 bases remained unmatched. There are 14 residues in the CDR3. Germline V gene sequence: CDR1 MNHNS, CDR2 SASEGT. CDR3 coding DNA: TGTGCCAGCAGTGAACAGCACAGGGACAGGGCCCAGCATTTT. Translating gives CASSEQHRDRAQHF.

The chain carries TRBV4-1 and TRBJ2-1; 15 bases map to TRBD2. This CDR3 region has 18 residues. The V segment lost 4 bases and the J segment 1 base; nucleotides outside the gene matches: 5. Germline assignment: CDR1 MGHRA and CDR2 YSYEKL. Here the CDR3 reads CASSPGTSGRLSYNEQFF. CDR3 in DNA: TGCGCCAGCAGCCCCGGGACTAGCGGGAGGTTATCCTACAATGAGCAGTTCTTC.

The chain combines TRBV5-1 with TRBJ2-7; 16 nucleotides align to TRBD2. CDR1 is SGHRS, CDR2 YFSETQ, per germline. V dropped 4 bases and J dropped 2; count of bases not matched to a gene: 9. The CDR3 has 18 amino acids. The CDR3 protein is CASSVGTSGRAGAYEQYF. As DNA, the CDR3 is TGCGCCAGCAGCGTGGGGACTAGCGGGAGGGCCGGGGCCTACGAGCAGTACTTC.

The V call is TRBV28, the J call TRBJ1-2, with D possibly matching TRBD1 (6 bases). Trimming shortened V by 8 bases and J by 4 bases, and 23 bases separated the two germline ends. The germline CDR1 and CDR2 sequences are MDHEN and SYDVKM. This CDR3 spans 16 amino acids. CDR3 DNA: TGTGCCAGCGGTGACGAGCGTGGGGGCCGGTCCTATGGCTACACCTTC. This gives the protein CASGDERGGRSYGYTF.